These 18 T cell receptor beta chains were all obtained from the same sample, sequenced in a study of blood T cell repertoires in COVID-19. The data were produced by immunoSEQ multiplex PCR, yet TCRdb's version contains in-frame clones alone and is incomplete. The table includes around 130,000 clones, approximately 84% detected once. The sequencing input was peripheral blood. These TCRs come from a woman of 80 years or more with acute or convalescent COVID-19.

This rearrangement joins TRBV15 to TRBJ1-6; no clear D gene. Germline CDR1 reads LNHNV; CDR2 reads YYDKDF (reference sequence). The CDR3 totals 16 residues. V was trimmed by 1 base and J by 0 bases, leaving 7 bases between them. The CDR3 DNA reads as TGTGCCACCAGCAGAGTGGGCAGCTCCTATAATTCACCCCTCCACTTT. It is translated as CATSRVGSSYNSPLHF.

The rearrangement joins TRBV19 to TRBJ2-1, with TRBD2 matching 7 bases. The V and J ends lost 4 bases and 3 bases, in that order; junction bases with no gene match: 6. The CDR3 totals 15 residues. CDR1 and CDR2 from the germline V gene are LNHDA and SQIVND (reference sequence). The CDR3 reads CASSTAGVGYNEQFF. The CDR3 DNA reads TGTGCCAGTAGTACGGCGGGAGTGGGCTACAATGAGCAGTTCTTC.

The chain couples TRBV27 to TRBJ2-7, with TRBD2 as a possible D gene (5 bases). CDR3 length equals 13 residues. Trimming took off 10 bases at V and 2 bases at J, with 15 bases between the two ends. The germline V gene encodes CDR1 MNHEY and CDR2 SMNVEV (reference sequence). The CDR3 bases are TGTGCCACCCGCCCGGGAAGGGCCTACGAGCAGTACTTC. This encodes CATRPGRAYEQYF.

The CDR3 loop is CATSDSGLAGDLFF. As DNA, the CDR3 is TGTGCCACCAGTGATTCCGGACTAGCGGGAGATCTGTTCTTC. The V call is TRBV24-1, the J call TRBJ2-1, with 13 bases matching TRBD2. Germline V CDR1 and CDR2: KGHDR, SFDVKD. CDR3 length: 14 amino acids. Losses at the gene ends were 2 bases for V and 15 bases for J; bases not matched to a gene: 6.

The chain couples TRBV18 to TRBJ2-3; 9 bases are shared with TRBD2. The CDR3 has 13 residues. Looked up from germline, CDR1 is KGHSH and CDR2 is LQKENI. The V and J ends lost 4 bases and 8 bases, in that order; junction bases with no gene match: 4. The CDR3 sequence: CASSLGTSRTQYF. In nucleotides, the CDR3 is TGTGCCAGCTCACTTGGGACTAGCCGTACGCAGTATTTT. The whole variable domain, filled in from reference TRBV18 and TRBJ2-3, reads NAGVMQNPRHLVRRRGQEARLRCSPMKGHSHVYWYRQLPEEGLKFMVYLQKENIIDESGMPKERFSAEFPKEGPSILRIQQVVRGDSAAYFCASSLGTSRTQYFGPGTRLTVL.

The chain uses TRBV6-2 or TRBV6-3 and TRBJ1-2; 8 bases map to TRBD1. CDR1 MNHEY and CDR2 SVGEGT come from the germline V gene. The CDR3 has 15 residues. V shed 2 bases and J 2 bases; nucleotides not matched to a gene: 4. The CDR3 here is CASSYGRQGNYGYTF. CDR3 DNA sequence: TGTGCCAGCAGTTACGGGCGACAGGGGAACTATGGCTACACCTTC.

The chain employs TRBV5-4 and TRBJ2-2, with 7 bases identical to TRBD1. Germline V lookup: CDR1 SGHNT, CDR2 YYREEE (reference sequence). There are 15 residues in the CDR3. Trimming removed 0 bases from V and 2 bases from J; junction bases left unmatched: 1. CDR3 coding DNA: TGTGCCAGCAGCTTGGACAGGGGAAACACCGGGGAGCTGTTTTTT. Encoded protein: CASSLDRGNTGELFF.

This chain connects TRBV15 to TRBJ2-1; 7 positions agree with TRBD1. The V and J ends lost 3 bases and 0 bases, in that order; junction bases with no gene match: 5. Looked up from germline, CDR1 is LNHNV and CDR2 is YYDKDF (reference sequence). CDR3 length: 16 amino acids. CDR3 protein: CATSRGDSGSYNEQFF. DNA for the CDR3: TGTGCCACCAGCAGGGGGGACAGCGGCTCCTACAATGAGCAGTTCTTC. Drawing the rest from reference TRBV15 and TRBJ2-1, the complete variable domain is DAMVIQNPRYQVTQFGKPVTLSCSQTLNHNVMYWYQQKSSQAPKLLFHYYDKDFNNEADTPDNFQSRRPNTSFCFLDIRSPGLGDTAMYLCATSRGDSGSYNEQFFGPGTRLTVL.

The chain recombines TRBV19 with TRBJ1-4; TRBD1 agrees at 9 bases. The CDR3 covers 13 residues. Trimming at V came to 4 bases and at J to 8 bases, leaving 2 bases not matched to a gene. The germline gives CDR1 LNHDA, CDR2 SQIVND (reference sequence). The CDR3 nucleotides are TGTGCCAGTAGTAGACAGGGGGGAGAAAAACTGTTTTTT. Encoded protein: CASSRQGGEKLFF.

V is TRBV5-1 and J is TRBJ2-5; 9 bases are a match to TRBD2. The germline V gene has CDR1 SGHRS and CDR2 YFSETQ. The CDR3 runs 17 residues. V lost 2 bases, J lost 1 base, and 9 bases stayed unmatched. CDR3 protein: CASSFLSGRGGQETQYF. CDR3 DNA: TGCGCCAGCAGCTTTCTTAGCGGGAGAGGGGGCCAAGAGACCCAGTACTTC.

This clone was seen only once. The chain couples TRBV5-5 to TRBJ1-6, with TRBD1 matching over 7 bases. CDR3 length: 14 amino acids. Germline CDR1 is SGHKS and CDR2 is YYEKEE (reference sequence). Trimming removed 4 bases from V and 6 bases from J; junction bases left unmatched: 4. The CDR3 protein is CASSRDRPNSPLHF. In DNA, the CDR3 is TGTGCCAGCAGCAGGGACAGACCTAATTCACCCCTCCACTTT.

Concerning this clone itself: Other nucleotide sequences from this sample produce the same CDR3. The J gene is TRBJ2-7, the V gene TRBV5-6; 7 nucleotides match TRBD2. CDR1 SGHDT and CDR2 YYEEEE come from the germline V gene. The V gene end was trimmed by 5 bases and the J gene end by 4 bases; junction bases not matched to a gene: 3. This CDR3 has 12 amino acids. The CDR3 nucleotides are TGTGCCAGCAGTCTGGGGGGGTACGAGCAGTACTTC. Its protein product is CASSLGGYEQYF.

The chain links TRBV12-3 or TRBV12-4 to TRBJ1-2, with TRBD1 as a possible D gene (6 bases). The V end was cut by 5 bases, the J end by 5 bases, with 9 bases between. This CDR3 spans 12 amino acids. The CDR3, as DNA: TGTGCCAGCAGTCCCACAGGGTATGGCTACACCTTC. Translating gives CASSPTGYGYTF.

This clone was seen more than once but under ten times. The chain is built from TRBV7-6 and TRBJ1-3, with unresolved D. V lost 1 base to trimming and J lost 7 bases, with 11 bases between them. Germline V gives CDR1 SGHVS, CDR2 FNYEAQ. This CDR3 is built from 14 residues. The CDR3 reads CASSLGGLGNTIYF. The CDR3 DNA reads TGTGCCAGCAGCTTAGGCGGTCTTGGGAACACCATATATTTT.

V usage is TRBV4-1 and J usage is TRBJ2-2; D is possibly TRBD2 (6 bases). V shed 2 bases and J shed 2 bases, with 9 bases lying between them. This CDR3 comprises 15 residues. The germline V gene encodes CDR1 MGHRA and CDR2 YSYEKL. As DNA, the CDR3 is TGCGCCAGCAGCCAAAGGGACTCTAACACCGGGGAGCTGTTTTTT. Its protein product is CASSQRDSNTGELFF.

V and J are TRBV6-5 and TRBJ1-2, with 11 bases lining up with TRBD1. From germline, CDR1 is MNHEY and CDR2 SVGAGI. The V gene end was trimmed by 6 bases and the J gene end by 3 bases; junction bases not matched to a gene: 3. This CDR3 contains 14 residues. CDR3 in amino acids: CASRGTGGHYGYTF. For the CDR3, the DNA is TGTGCCAGCAGAGGGACAGGGGGGCACTATGGCTACACCTTC.

The V call is TRBV2, the J call TRBJ2-1, with D hard to call. This CDR3 spans 16 amino acids. Germline lookup yields CDR1 SNHLY and CDR2 FYNNEI. V was cut by 6 bases and J by 0 bases, with 15 bases left in between. DNA of the CDR3: TGTGCCAGCAGAAGAAGACTGGAGAGCTCCTACAATGAGCAGTTCTTC. Protein product: CASRRRLESSYNEQFF.

The gene calls are TRBV20-1 and TRBJ1-3, with a possible D match to TRBD1 (5 bases). V lost 3 bases and J lost 0, with 6 bases in between. This CDR3 is built from 13 residues. Germline values: CDR1 DFQATT, CDR2 SNEGSKA (reference sequence). The CDR3 DNA is TGCAGTGCTAGTCAGGGCTCTGGAAACACCATATATTTT. This sequence encodes CSASQGSGNTIYF.